This T cell receptor (beta chain) was profiled in a study of PD-1 blockade in classical Hodgkin lymphoma (dated by TCRdb to about 2020). Turning to the overall study: Nivolumab dosing was 3 mg/kg intravenously every 2 weeks, continuing until either disease progression or unacceptable toxicity. The study used TCR beta sequencing and CyTOF to define a peripheral blood immune signature of response to PD-1 blockade in classical Hodgkin lymphoma.

On this clone itself: The antigen this receptor binds is unknown. Per-base qualities were not stored, and no clone one base away is much larger.

Genomic DNA was isolated using the Qiagen DNeasy kit from unsorted PBMCs as well as from negatively selected CD4+ and CD8+ fractions. Amplification of TCR beta CDR3 regions was done by immunoSEQ multiplex PCR with primers that anneal to V and J segments. A synthetic immune receptor repertoire was used to minimize amplification bias, and any residual bias was removed computationally once sequencing was done. Processing in the source paper ran as follows. Repertoire diversity was quantified as the Shannon entropy index using custom Python scripts. The unsorted, CD4+ and CD8+ repertoires were each analyzed separately, with the exception of combined analyses, where CD4+ and CD8+ sequences were merged in silico. Clonal expansion was defined as at least a 2-fold frequency increase after treatment relative to C1D1, with a pseudocount of 0.5 for undetected baseline clones. Singleton clones were defined as clones with 0 or 1 copy at C1D1, and non-singleton clones were defined as clones with 2 or more copies. Clones expanded in unsorted samples were labelled as CD4+, CD8+ or unknown by matching protein sequences in sorted samples from the same patient. Wilcoxon tests on paired samples were used to test changes in diversity from C1D1 to C4D1. TCRdb took over this immuneACCESS table, retaining in-frame rearrangements with V and J assigned. Such tables are incomplete; in checked studies, under half of the missing clones stem from an unresolved V gene, and the remainder is unexplained. The D gene and trimming were derived from the DNA, and the V and J assignments and clone size from that table. The sample table lists 15,000 to 20,000 clones, around 84% of them with a count of one. The ten largest account for around a fifth of the sample.

In light of the paper, this sample's time point label describes: cycle 4 day 1 (C4D1), after less than seven weeks of nivolumab. Every trial patient had relapsed after autologous stem cell transplantation, and cohorts A, B and C differed in prior brentuximab vedotin exposure. A total of roughly 60 patients with relapsed/refractory classical Hodgkin lymphoma made up the trial cohort, and each patient's best overall response was complete response, partial response or progressive disease. Trial patients were treated with single-agent nivolumab in the multi-cohort phase II CheckMate 205 trial. An independent review committee assessed best overall response by applying the 2007 International Working Group response criteria. Trial PBMCs were obtained immediately prior to nivolumab initiation (C1D1) and on therapy at cycle 2 day 1 and cycle 4 day 1. Peripheral blood was collected in 8 mL Vacutainer Cell Preparation Tubes, from which PBMCs were isolated by centrifugation and then cryopreserved.

The research as a whole found: Diversity was lower in patients who began nivolumab less than 1 year after ASCT, so these patients were left out of later analyses to avoid confounding by immune reconstitution. A significant rise by C4D1 was seen in CD4+ but not CD8+ TCR diversity (p=0.0027 vs p=0.16), with the rise being most apparent in complete responders (p=0.02). Trial patients achieving complete response had baseline diversity similar to newly diagnosed patients, whereas partial responders and progressors had significantly lower diversity. Newly diagnosed patients were reported to have lower baseline TCR diversity than healthy donors, and relapsed/refractory patients were reported to have lower baseline TCR diversity still. Only a single clinical trial cohort was studied, and what caused the repertoire differences, possibly disease activity or prior therapy, remained undefined.

Including the terminal cysteine and phenylalanine, the CDR3 comprises 15 residues. The CDR3 DNA has 45 bases and is translated from base 1. Via the germline V gene, CDR1 is MNHEY and CDR2 SVGAGI. The junction carries 17 bases between V and J, which are trimmed by 5 bases and 7 bases respectively. This TCR derives from a human donor with classical Hodgkin lymphoma. Sequenced here: peripheral blood mononuclear cells (PBMCs), sampled before the fourth cycle of nivolumab. Recombination connected TRBV6-5 to TRBJ1-4; TRBD1 is perhaps the D gene, given 6 matching bases. The CDR3 amino acid sequence is: CASSGGGGKSEKLFF. Here is the DNA: TGTGCCAGCAGTGGAGGGGGAGGGAAGAGTGAAAAACTGTTTTTT.